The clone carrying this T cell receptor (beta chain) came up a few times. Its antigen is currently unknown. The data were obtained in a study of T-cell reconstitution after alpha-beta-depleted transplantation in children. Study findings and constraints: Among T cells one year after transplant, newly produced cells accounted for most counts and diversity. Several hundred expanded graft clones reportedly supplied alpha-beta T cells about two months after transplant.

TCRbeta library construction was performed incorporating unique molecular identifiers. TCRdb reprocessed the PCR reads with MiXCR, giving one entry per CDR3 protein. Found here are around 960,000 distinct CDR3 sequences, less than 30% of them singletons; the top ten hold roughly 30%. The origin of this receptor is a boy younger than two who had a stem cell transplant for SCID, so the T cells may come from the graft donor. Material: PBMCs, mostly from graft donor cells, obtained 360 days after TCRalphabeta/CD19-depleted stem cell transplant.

The CDR3 sequence: CASSQEEQRPSYEQYF. The CDR3 DNA follows: TGTGCCAGCAGCCAAGAGGAACAGCGGCCCTCCTACGAGCAGTACTTC. This chain joins TRBV4-2 and TRBJ2-7, with a tentative D call TRBD2 (5 bases). V lost 0 bases to trimming and J lost 0 bases, with 12 bases between them. CDR1 and CDR2 from the germline V gene are LGHNA and YNFKEQ. The CDR3 sequence is 16 residues long.